This record covers a single T cell receptor beta chain. Its antigen is currently unknown. This specimen comes from a study of T cell repertoires in cytomegalovirus infection. Study as a whole: The public TCR beta signatures pointed to both CMV infection and matching HLA type. Study-wide results and caveats: Summed frequency of shared TCR beta families picked out CMV carriers who also had the relevant HLA. In two of eight donors, the top clonotype was HLA-C-restricted CMV-specific.

A single record per CDR3 protein comes from TCRdb applying MiXCR to the reads. The sample has 680,000 or so distinct CDR3 sequences; 35% to 45% are singletons. The sequence was obtained from a human donor in good health (CMV status not recorded). Some clones in this sample may be carry-over from other donors' samples. The sample was PBMCs.

The CDR3 DNA follows: TGCGCCAGCAGCCAAGACCCGAAGGGGCCGAGGCAGCCCCAGCATTTT. Protein product: CASSQDPKGPRQPQHF. The chain recombines TRBV4-1 with TRBJ1-5; weak D call: TRBD1 (5 bases). Germline loops: CDR1 MGHRA, CDR2 YSYEKL. The CDR3 totals 16 residues. V was shortened by 0 bases and J by 7 bases, with 16 bases between the two germline ends.